A single sample is the source of the 13 T cell receptor beta chains below, sequenced in a study of blood T cell repertoires in COVID-19. Libraries were prepared by immunoSEQ multiplex PCR; TCRdb keeps only in-frame clonotypes and omits some of them. Of roughly 670,000 clones in the sample, about 87% were seen once. Sequencing was carried out using peripheral blood. These receptors were collected from a woman younger than 30 with acute or convalescent COVID-19.

This chain links TRBV14 with TRBJ1-1; tentative D call: TRBD1 (5 bases). The CDR3 covers 13 residues. V was pared by 4 bases and J by 5 bases, with 11 bases between. Germline loops: CDR1 SGHDN, CDR2 FVKESK. CDR3 sequence: CASSRGVGTEAFF. In DNA, the CDR3 is TGTGCCAGCAGCCGGGGGGTTGGGACTGAAGCTTTCTTT.

The J gene is TRBJ1-2, the V gene TRBV10-3, with D possibly TRBD1 on 6 matching bases. The CDR3 sequence is 14 residues long. Germline CDR1 ENHRY, CDR2 SYGVKD. Trimming left V 4 bases short and J 0 bases short, with 9 bases between. The CDR3 DNA follows: TGTGCCATCAGTGTAAAGGGGGCTAACTATGGCTACACCTTC. Amino acid sequence: CAISVKGANYGYTF.

Worth noting for this clone: At the DNA level, this CDR3 is encoded by other sequences in the same sample as well. The chain links TRBV9 to TRBJ1-3; D may be TRBD1 (5 bases). The V and J ends lost 4 bases and 0 bases respectively, with 8 bases between them. CDR3 length equals 14 residues. Germline values: CDR1 SGDLS, CDR2 YYNGEE. The CDR3 loop reads CASSTGGSGNTIYF. The CDR3 nucleotides are TGTGCCAGCAGCACGGGGGGCTCTGGAAACACCATATATTTT.

This sequence joins TRBV30 and TRBJ2-1; 11 bases map to TRBD1. Trimming removed 2 bases from V and 4 bases from J; junction bases left unmatched: 4. The CDR3 extends over 15 amino acids. The germline CDR1 and CDR2 sequences are GTSNPN and SVGIG (reference sequence). The CDR3 nucleotides are TGTGCCTGGAGTCCACGGGACAGGGGGTACAATGAGCAGTTCTTC. Translating gives CAWSPRDRGYNEQFF.

This chain connects TRBV19 to TRBJ1-4; a weak D match, TRBD1 (6 bases). The CDR3 runs 15 residues. V was trimmed by 4 bases and J by 5 bases, leaving 14 bases between them. Germline-derived CDR1 and CDR2 are LNHDA and SQIVND (reference sequence). For the CDR3, the DNA is TGTGCCAGTAGTAGGAGGACAGAACTAAATGAAAAACTGTTTTTT. Amino acid sequence: CASSRRTELNEKLFF.

V gene TRBV5-4 combines with J gene TRBJ1-2; TRBD1 matches at 10 bases. The ends lost 0 bases at V and 3 bases at J; junction bases unmatched: 2. CDR3 size: 15 residues. CDR1 is SGHNT and CDR2 is YYREEE in the germline V gene (reference sequence). The CDR3 DNA follows: TGTGCCAGCAGCTTGGGACAGGGGGCTTACTATGGCTACACCTTC. This encodes CASSLGQGAYYGYTF.

The V gene is TRBV6-5, the J gene TRBJ1-3, with D unresolved. Germline CDR1 MNHEY, CDR2 SVGAGI. The ends were cut back, 2 bases at V and 4 bases at J, with 9 bases in the middle. The CDR3 has 14 amino acids. CDR3 region: CASSYEYPGNTIYF. The CDR3 DNA is TGTGCCAGCAGTTACGAGTATCCCGGAAACACCATATATTTT.

V and J are TRBV19 and TRBJ1-1; possible D gene TRBD1, 6 bases. Germline-derived CDR1 and CDR2 are LNHDA and SQIVND (reference sequence). V was pared by 6 bases and J by 5 bases, with 16 bases between. CDR3 length: 14 residues. The CDR3 sequence is CASRWDTRGTEAFF. The CDR3 DNA follows: TGTGCCAGTAGATGGGACACCCGGGGAACTGAAGCTTTCTTT.

The genes are TRBV7-9 and TRBJ2-7; D gene uncertain. CDR3 length: 16 residues. Germline values: CDR1 SEHNR, CDR2 FQNEAQ (reference sequence). V was shortened by 2 bases and J by 4 bases, with 18 bases between the two germline ends. CDR3 sequence: CASSLSSLQAGYEQYF. Written as DNA, the CDR3 is TGTGCCAGCAGCTTATCGAGCCTCCAGGCTGGGTACGAGCAGTACTTC.

A word on this clone: In the same sample, other DNA sequences code for this CDR3. The V call is TRBV5-1, the J call TRBJ1-1, with 10 bases fitting TRBD1. This CDR3 region has 14 residues. The trim removed 4 bases at V and 4 bases at J, leaving 4 bases unmatched. Germline V gene lookup returns CDR1 SGHRS and CDR2 YFSETQ. Written as DNA, the CDR3 is TGCGCCAGCAGCCCAAGGACAGGGGGCACTGAAGCTTTCTTT. It translates to CASSPRTGGTEAFF.

This clone has more than one count but fewer than ten. The chain's CDR3 is CASSQDLDRGGANYGYTF. The DNA of the CDR3 is TGCGCCAGCAGCCAAGATTTGGACAGGGGGGGAGCTAACTATGGCTACACCTTC. This chain joins TRBV4-3 and TRBJ1-2; TRBD1 agrees at 10 bases. After removal of 0 bases from V and 0 bases from J, the junction contained 7 bases not matched to a gene. The length of the CDR3 is 18 residues. Germline lookup yields CDR1 LGHNA and CDR2 YSLEER.

This clone was seen just once. The rearrangement joins TRBV25-1 to TRBJ2-5; no firm D call. Trimming removed 6 bases from V and 5 bases from J, with 7 bases in between. CDR3 length: 11 residues. The germline gives CDR1 MGHDK, CDR2 SYGVNS. CDR3 bases: TGTGCCAGCAGCGCCAGGGAGACCCAGTACTTC. It is translated as CASSARETQYF.

This chain connects TRBV29-1 to TRBJ1-2; D perhaps matches TRBD1 (6 bases). Germline CDR1 SQVTM, CDR2 ANQGSEA. This CDR3 spans 15 amino acids. Deletions cut 3 bases from V and 3 bases from J, with 17 bases between. CDR3 sequence reads: CSVDTAGGPYYGYTF. The CDR3 DNA sequence: TGCAGCGTTGACACGGCCGGGGGGCCCTACTATGGCTACACCTTC.